This T cell receptor beta chain was recovered during a study of T cell responses to AZD1222 COVID-19 vaccine. General study results and limits: Spike-specific TCR breadth and depth were elevated following two AZD1222 doses. Seropositive at baseline were only a handful of AZD1222 recipients. Close to half of all spike-specific TCRs reportedly target regions of the variants that are unmutated. Clonal diversity was possibly underestimated, and the donors were mostly white British, with more females.

Profiled with immunoSEQ multiplex PCR; TCRdb holds only in-frame clones, not every one. Of approximately 200,000 clones listed, about 95% are singletons. The V gene lost 1 base and the J gene lost 5 bases, with 4 bases spanning the gap. The CDR3 is 12 amino acids. The germline CDR1 and CDR2 sequences are SGHAT and FQNNGV. Points on this clone: Its matching antigen is unknown.

The specimen was peripheral blood, collected 28 days after the second dose of the MenACWY control vaccine. The TCR sequence derives from an adult who received the MenACWY meningococcal vaccine as a control. This chain connects TRBV11-2 to TRBJ2-3; D is uncertain. CDR3 nucleotides: TGTGCCAGCAGCTTAGGAGGAGATACGCAGTATTTT. Translated, it gives CASSLGGDTQYF. The complete variable domain, with remaining parts taken from reference TRBV11-2 and TRBJ2-3, reads EAGVAQSPRYKIIEKRQSVAFWCNPISGHATLYWYQQILGQGPKLLIQFQNNGVVDDSQLPKDRFSAERLKGVDSTLKIQPAKLEDSAVYLCASSLGGDTQYFGPGTRLTVL.